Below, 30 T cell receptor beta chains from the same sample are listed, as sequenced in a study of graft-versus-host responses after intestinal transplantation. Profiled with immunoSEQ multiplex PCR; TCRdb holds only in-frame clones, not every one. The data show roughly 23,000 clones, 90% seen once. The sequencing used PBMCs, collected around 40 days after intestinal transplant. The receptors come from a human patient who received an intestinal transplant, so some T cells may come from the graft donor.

CDR3 in DNA: TGTGCCAGCACCGTTAGCGGGAGCGGCGATGAGCAGTTCTTC. Residues: CASTVSGSGDEQFF. The rearrangement joins TRBV7-3 to TRBJ2-1; 9 nucleotides line up with TRBD2. V lost 7 bases to trimming and J lost 8 bases; unmatched junction nucleotides: 9. Germline lookup yields CDR1 SGHTA and CDR2 FQGTGA. The length of the CDR3 is 14 residues. The entire variable domain, with the rest obtained from reference TRBV7-3 and TRBJ2-1, is as follows: GAGVSQTPSNKVTEKGKYVELRCDPISGHTALYWYRQSLGQGPEFLIYFQGTGAADDSGLPNDRFFAVRPEGSVSTLKIQRTERGDSAVYLCASTVSGSGDEQFFGPGTRLTVL.

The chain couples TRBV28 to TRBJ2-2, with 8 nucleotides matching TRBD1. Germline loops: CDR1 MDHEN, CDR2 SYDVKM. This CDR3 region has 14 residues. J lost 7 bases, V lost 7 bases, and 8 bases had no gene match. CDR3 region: CASTWTGSVGELFF. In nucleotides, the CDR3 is TGTGCCAGCACCTGGACAGGGTCAGTCGGGGAGCTGTTTTTT.

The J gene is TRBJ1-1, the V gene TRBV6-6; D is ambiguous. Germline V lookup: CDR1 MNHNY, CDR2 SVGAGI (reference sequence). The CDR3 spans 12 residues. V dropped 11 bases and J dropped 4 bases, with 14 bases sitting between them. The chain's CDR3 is CAAGGWSTEAFF. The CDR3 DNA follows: TGTGCCGCCGGAGGGTGGAGCACTGAAGCTTTCTTT.

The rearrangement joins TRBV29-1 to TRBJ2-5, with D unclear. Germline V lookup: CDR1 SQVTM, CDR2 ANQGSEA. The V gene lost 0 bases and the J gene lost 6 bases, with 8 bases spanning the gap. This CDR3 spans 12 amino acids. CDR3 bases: TGCAGCGTTGAAGATCTTTCGAAGACCCAGTACTTC. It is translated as CSVEDLSKTQYF.

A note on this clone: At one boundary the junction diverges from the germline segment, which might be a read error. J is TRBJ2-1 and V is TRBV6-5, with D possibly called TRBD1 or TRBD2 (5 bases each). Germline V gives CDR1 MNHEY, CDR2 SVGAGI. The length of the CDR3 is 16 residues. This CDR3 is CASSYRDQSSYNQQFF. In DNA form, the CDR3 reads TGTGCCAGCAGTTACAGGGACCAGAGCTCCTACAATCAGCAGTTCTTC.

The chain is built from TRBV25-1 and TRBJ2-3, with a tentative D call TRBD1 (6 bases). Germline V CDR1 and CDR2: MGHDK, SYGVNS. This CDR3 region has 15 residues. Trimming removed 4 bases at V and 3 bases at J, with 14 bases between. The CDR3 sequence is CASSGGHPNTDTQYF. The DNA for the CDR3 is TGTGCCAGCAGTGGGGGACATCCAAATACAGATACGCAGTATTTT.

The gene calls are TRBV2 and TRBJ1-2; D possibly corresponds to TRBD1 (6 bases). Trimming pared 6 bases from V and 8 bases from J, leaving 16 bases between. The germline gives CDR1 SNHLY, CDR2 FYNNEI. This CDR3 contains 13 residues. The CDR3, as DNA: TGTGCCAGCAGGAAGGAACAGGGATTCGGCTACACCTTC. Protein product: CASRKEQGFGYTF.

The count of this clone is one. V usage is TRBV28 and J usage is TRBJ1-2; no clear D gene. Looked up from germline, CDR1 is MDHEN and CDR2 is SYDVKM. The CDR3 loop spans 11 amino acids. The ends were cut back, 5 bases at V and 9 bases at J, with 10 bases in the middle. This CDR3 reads CASSPRVRYTF. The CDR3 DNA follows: TGTGCCAGCAGTCCCCGGGTACGCTACACCTTC.

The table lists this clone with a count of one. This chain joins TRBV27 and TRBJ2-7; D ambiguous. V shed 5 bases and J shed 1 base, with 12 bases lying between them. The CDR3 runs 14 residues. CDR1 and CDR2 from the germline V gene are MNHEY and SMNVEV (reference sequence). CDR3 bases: TGTGCCAGCAGTCCTCCCGGTTCTTCCTACGAGCAGTACTTC. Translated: CASSPPGSSYEQYF.

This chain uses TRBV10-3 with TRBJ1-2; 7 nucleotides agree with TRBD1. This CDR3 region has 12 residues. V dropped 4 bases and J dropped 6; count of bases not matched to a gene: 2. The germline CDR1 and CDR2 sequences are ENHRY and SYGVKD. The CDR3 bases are TGTGCCATCAGTGCCGACAGGGATGGCTACACCTTC. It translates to CAISADRDGYTF.

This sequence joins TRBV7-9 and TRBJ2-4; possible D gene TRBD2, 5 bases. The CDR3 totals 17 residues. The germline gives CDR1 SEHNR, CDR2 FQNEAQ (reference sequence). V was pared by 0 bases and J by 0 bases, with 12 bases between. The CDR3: CASSLARVYLAKNIQYF. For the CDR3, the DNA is TGTGCCAGCAGCTTAGCGCGGGTGTACTTAGCCAAAAACATTCAGTACTTC.

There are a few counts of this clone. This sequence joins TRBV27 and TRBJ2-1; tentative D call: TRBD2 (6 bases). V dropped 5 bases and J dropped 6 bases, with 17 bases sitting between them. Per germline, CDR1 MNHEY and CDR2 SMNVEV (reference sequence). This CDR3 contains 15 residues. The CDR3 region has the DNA TGTGCCAGCAGTCGTAGTCCGGGAGAGGTCAATGAGCAGTTCTTC. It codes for CASSRSPGEVNEQFF.

The CDR3 loop is CASSITGLAGYEQYF. The CDR3 nucleotides read TGTGCCAGCAGTATAACGGGACTAGCCGGCTACGAGCAGTACTTC. The chain has TRBV6-5 and TRBJ2-7; 9 nucleotides match TRBD2. The CDR3 is made up of 15 amino acids. Trimming cost V 5 bases and J 3 bases; bases outside gene matches: 8. Germline loops: CDR1 MNHEY, CDR2 SVGAGI.

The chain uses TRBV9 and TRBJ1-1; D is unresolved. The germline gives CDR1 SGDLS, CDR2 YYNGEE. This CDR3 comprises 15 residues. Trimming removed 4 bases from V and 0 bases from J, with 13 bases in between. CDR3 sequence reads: CASSSDDGLNTEAFF. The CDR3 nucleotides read TGTGCCAGCAGCTCAGATGACGGTTTGAACACTGAAGCTTTCTTT.

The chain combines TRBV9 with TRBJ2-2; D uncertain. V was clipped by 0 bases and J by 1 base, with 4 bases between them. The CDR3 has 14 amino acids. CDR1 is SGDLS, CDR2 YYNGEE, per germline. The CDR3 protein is CASSVGVNTGELFF. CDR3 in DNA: TGTGCCAGCAGCGTAGGGGTGAACACCGGGGAGCTGTTTTTT.

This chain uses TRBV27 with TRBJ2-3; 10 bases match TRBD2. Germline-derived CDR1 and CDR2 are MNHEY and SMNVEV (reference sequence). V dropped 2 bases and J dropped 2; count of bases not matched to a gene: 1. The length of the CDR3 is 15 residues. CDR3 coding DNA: TGTGCCAGCAGTTTACTAGCGGGAGCCACAGATACGCAGTATTTT. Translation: CASSLLAGATDTQYF.

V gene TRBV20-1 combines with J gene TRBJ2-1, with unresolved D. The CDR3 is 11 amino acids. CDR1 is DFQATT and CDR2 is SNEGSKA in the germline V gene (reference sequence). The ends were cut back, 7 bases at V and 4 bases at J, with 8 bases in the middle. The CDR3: CSGAFYNEQFF. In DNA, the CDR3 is TGCAGTGGGGCTTTTTACAATGAGCAGTTCTTC.

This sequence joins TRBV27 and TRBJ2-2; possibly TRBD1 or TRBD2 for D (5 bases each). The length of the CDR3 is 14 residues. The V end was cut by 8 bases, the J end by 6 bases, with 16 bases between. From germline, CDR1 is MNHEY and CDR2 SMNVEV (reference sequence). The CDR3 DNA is TGTGCCAGCGGACCCGGGACCCCCTCCGGGGAGCTGTTTTTT. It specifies CASGPGTPSGELFF.

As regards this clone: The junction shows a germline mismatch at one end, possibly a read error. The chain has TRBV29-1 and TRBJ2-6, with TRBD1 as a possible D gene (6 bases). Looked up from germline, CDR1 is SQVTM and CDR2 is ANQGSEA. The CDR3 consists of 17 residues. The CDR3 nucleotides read TGCAGCGTTGGGGCTGTCACAGGGAACTCTGAGGCCAACGTCCTGACTTTC. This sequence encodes CSVGAVTGNSEANVLTF.

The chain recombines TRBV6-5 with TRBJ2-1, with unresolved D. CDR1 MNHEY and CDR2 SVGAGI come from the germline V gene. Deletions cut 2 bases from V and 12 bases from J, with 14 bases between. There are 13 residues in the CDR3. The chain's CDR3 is CASSYLRTSGQFF. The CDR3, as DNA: TGTGCCAGCAGTTACCTGAGGACGTCCGGGCAGTTCTTC.

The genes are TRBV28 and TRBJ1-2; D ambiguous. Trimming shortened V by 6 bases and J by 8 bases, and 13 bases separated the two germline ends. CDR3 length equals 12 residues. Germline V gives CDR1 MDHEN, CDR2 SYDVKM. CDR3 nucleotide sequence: TGTGCCAGCAGGTTAGGCAATGGGGGCTACACCTTC. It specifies CASRLGNGGYTF.

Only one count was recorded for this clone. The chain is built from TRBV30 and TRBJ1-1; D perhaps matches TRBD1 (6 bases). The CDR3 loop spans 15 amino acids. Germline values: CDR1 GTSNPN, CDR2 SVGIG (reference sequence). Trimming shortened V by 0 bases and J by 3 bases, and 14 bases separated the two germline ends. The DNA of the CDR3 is TGTGCCTGGAGTGTCCTCCCCGAGGGGGACACTGAAGCTTTCTTT. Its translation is CAWSVLPEGDTEAFF.

The CDR3 sequence is CASSLSIEYNEQFF. Here the CDR3 DNA reads TGTGCCAGCAGTTTATCGATCGAGTACAATGAGCAGTTCTTC. J is TRBJ2-1 and V is TRBV27; D not certain. Germline V gives CDR1 MNHEY, CDR2 SMNVEV (reference sequence). The CDR3 extends over 14 amino acids. V was clipped by 0 bases and J by 4 bases, with 7 bases between them.

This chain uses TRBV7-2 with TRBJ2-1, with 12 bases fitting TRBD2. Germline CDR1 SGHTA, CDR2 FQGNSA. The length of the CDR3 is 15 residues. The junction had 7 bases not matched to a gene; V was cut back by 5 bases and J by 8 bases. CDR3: CASSPSSGRVDEQFF. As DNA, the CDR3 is TGTGCCAGCAGCCCATCTAGCGGGAGGGTGGATGAGCAGTTCTTC.

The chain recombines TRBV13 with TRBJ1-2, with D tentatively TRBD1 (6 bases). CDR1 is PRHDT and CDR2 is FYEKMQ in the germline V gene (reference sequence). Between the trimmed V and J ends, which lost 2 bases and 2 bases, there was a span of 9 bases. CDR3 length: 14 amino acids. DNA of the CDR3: TGTGCCAGCAGCTTACGAGGGGGGAACTATGGCTACACCTTC. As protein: CASSLRGGNYGYTF.

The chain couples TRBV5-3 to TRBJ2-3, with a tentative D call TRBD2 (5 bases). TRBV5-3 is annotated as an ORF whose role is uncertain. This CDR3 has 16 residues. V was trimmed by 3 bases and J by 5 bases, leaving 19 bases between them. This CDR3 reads CARSSPDGLGRDTQYF. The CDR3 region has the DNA TGTGCCAGAAGCTCGCCCGACGGGTTGGGGAGAGATACGCAGTATTTT.

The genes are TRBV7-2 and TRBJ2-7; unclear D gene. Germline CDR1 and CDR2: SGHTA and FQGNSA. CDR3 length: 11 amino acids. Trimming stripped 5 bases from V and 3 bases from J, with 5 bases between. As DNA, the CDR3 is TGTGCCAGCAGCCCATTCTACGAGCAGTACTTC. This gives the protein CASSPFYEQYF. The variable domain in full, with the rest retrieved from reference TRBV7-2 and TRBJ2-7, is GAGVSQSPSNKVTEKGKDVELRCDPISGHTALYWYRQSLGQGLEFLIYFQGNSAPDKSGLPSDRFSAERTGGSVSTLTIQRTQQEDSAVYLCASSPFYEQYFGPGTRLTVT.

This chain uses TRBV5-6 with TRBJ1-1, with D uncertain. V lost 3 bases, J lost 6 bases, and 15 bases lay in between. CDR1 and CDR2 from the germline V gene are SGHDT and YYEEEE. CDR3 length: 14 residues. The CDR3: CASSWSGRSAEAFF. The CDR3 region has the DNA TGTGCCAGCAGCTGGTCGGGCAGGTCGGCTGAAGCTTTCTTT.

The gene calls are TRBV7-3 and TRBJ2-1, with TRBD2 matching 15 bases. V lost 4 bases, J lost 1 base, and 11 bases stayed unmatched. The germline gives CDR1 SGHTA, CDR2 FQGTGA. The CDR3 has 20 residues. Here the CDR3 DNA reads TGTGCCAGCAGCTCCCTCAAAGGACTAGCGGGAGGGCGGTCCTACAATGAGCAGTTCTTC. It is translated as CASSSLKGLAGGRSYNEQFF.

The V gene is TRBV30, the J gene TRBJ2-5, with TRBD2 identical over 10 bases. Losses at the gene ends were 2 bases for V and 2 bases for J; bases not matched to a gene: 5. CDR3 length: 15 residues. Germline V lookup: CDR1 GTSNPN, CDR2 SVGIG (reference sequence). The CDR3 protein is CAWSPGTSVQETQYF. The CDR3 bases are TGTGCCTGGAGTCCCGGGACTAGCGTACAAGAGACCCAGTACTTC.